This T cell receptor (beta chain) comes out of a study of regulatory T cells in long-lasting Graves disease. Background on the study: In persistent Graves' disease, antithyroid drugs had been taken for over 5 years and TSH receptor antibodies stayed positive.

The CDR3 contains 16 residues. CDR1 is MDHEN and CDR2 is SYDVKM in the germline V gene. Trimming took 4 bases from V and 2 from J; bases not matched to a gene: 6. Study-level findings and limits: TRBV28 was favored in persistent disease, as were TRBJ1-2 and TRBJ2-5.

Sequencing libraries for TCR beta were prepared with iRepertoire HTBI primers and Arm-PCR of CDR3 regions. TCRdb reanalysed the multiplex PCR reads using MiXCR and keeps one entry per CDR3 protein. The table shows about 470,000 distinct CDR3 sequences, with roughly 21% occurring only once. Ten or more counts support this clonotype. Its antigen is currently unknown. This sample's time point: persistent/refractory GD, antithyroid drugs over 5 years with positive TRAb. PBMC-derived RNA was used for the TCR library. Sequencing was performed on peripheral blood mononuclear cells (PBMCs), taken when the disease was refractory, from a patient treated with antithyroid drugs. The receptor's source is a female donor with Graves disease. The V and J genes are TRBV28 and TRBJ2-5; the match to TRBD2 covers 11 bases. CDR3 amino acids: CASSSRLAGKQETQYF. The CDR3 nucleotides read TGTGCCAGCAGTTCCCGACTAGCGGGAAAACAAGAGACCCAGTACTTC.